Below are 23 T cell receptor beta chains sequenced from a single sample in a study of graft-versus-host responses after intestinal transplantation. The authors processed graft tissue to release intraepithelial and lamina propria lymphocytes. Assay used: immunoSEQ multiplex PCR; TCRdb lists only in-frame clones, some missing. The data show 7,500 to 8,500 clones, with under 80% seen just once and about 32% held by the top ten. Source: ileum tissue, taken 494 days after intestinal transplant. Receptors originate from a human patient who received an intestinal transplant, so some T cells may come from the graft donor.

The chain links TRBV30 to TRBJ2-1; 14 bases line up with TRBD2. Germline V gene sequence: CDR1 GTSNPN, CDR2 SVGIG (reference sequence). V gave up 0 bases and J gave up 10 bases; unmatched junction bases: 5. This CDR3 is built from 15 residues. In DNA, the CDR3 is TGTGCCTGGAGTGTCTTGGGACTAGCGGGAGAGGAGCAGTTCTTC. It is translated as CAWSVLGLAGEEQFF.

The CDR3 nucleotides are TGTGCCAGTAGTATAGCAGGGGCGAATGAGCAGTTCTTC. The encoded protein is CASSIAGANEQFF. The chain uses TRBV19 and TRBJ2-1; TRBD1 is a possible D gene (6 bases). The CDR3 consists of 13 residues. Trimming took off 1 base at V and 7 bases at J, with 8 bases between the two ends. Germline CDR1 LNHDA, CDR2 SQIVND (reference sequence). The complete variable domain, with remaining parts taken from reference TRBV19 and TRBJ2-1, reads DGGITQSPKYLFRKEGQNVTLSCEQNLNHDAMYWYRQDPGQGLRLIYYSQIVNDFQKGDIAEGYSVSREKKESFPLTVTSAQKNPTAFYLCASSIAGANEQFFGPGTRLTVL.

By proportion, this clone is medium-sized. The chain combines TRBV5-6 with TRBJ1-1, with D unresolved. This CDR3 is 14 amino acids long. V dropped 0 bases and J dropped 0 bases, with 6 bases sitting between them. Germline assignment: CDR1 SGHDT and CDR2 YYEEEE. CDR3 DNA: TGTGCCAGCAGCTTGGTCAGCATGAACACTGAAGCTTTCTTT. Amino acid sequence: CASSLVSMNTEAFF.

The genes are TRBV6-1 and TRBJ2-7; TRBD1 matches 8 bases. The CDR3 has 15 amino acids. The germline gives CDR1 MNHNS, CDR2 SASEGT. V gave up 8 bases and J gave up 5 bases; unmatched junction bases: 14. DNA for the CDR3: TGTGCCAGCGATCTTGCAGGGGGCGCGGGGAACGAGCAGTACTTC. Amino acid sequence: CASDLAGGAGNEQYF.

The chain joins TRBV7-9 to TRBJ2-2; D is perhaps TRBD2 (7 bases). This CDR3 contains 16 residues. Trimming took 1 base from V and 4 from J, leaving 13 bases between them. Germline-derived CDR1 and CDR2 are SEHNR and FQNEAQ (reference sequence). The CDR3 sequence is CASSLGAGAGTGELFF. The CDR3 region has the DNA TGTGCCAGCAGCTTAGGGGCGGGGGCCGGCACCGGGGAGCTGTTTTTT.

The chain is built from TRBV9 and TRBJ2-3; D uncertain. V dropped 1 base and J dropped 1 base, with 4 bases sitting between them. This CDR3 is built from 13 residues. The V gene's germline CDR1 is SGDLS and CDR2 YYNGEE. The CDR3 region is CASSVSRTDTQYF. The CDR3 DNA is TGTGCCAGCAGCGTATCACGCACAGATACGCAGTATTTT. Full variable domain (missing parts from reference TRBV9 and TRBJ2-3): DSGVTQTPKHLITATGQRVTLRCSPRSGDLSVYWYQQSLDQGLQFLIQYYNGEERAKGNILERFSAQQFPDLHSELNLSSLELGDSALYFCASSVSRTDTQYFGPGTRLTVL.

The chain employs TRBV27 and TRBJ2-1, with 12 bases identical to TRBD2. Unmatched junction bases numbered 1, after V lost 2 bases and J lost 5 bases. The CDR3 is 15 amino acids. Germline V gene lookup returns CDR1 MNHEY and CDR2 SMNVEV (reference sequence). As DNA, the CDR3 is TGTGCCAGCAGTTTACTAGCGGGAGGGAACAATGAGCAGTTCTTC. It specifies CASSLLAGGNNEQFF.

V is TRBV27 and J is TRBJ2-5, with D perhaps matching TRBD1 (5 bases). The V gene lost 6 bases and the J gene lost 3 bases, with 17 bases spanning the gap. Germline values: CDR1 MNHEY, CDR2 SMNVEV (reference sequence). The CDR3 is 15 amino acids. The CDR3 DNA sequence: TGTGCCAGCAGATCACTTTGGACAAAAAAAGAGACCCAGTACTTC. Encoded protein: CASRSLWTKKETQYF.

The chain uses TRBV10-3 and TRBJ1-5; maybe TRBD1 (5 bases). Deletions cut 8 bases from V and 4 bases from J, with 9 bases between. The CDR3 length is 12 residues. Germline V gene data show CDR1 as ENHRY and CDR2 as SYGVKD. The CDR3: CAIRDSNQPQHF. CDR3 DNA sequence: TGTGCCATCCGAGACAGTAATCAGCCCCAGCATTTT.

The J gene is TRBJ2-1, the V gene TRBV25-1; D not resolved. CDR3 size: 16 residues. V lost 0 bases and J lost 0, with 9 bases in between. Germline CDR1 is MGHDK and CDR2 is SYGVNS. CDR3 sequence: CASSEYTALSYNEQFF. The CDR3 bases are TGTGCCAGCAGTGAATATACGGCACTCTCCTACAATGAGCAGTTCTTC.

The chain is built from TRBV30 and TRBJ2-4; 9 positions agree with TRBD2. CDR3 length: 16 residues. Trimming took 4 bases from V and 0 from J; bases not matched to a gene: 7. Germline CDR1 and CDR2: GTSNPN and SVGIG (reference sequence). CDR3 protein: CAWNGGRAGAKNIQYF. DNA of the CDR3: TGTGCCTGGAACGGCGGGAGGGCCGGAGCCAAAAACATTCAGTACTTC.

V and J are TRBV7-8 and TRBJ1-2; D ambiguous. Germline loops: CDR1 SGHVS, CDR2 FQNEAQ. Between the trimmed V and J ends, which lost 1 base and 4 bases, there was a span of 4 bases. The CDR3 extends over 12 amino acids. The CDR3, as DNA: TGTGCCAGCAGCTTAGGCAGCTATGGCTACACCTTC. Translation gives CASSLGSYGYTF.

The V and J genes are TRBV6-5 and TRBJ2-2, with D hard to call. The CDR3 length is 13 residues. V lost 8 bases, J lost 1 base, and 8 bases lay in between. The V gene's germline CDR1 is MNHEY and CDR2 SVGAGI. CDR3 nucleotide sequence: TGTGCCAGCTCCCAAGGGAACACCGGGGAGCTGTTTTTT. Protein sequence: CASSQGNTGELFF.

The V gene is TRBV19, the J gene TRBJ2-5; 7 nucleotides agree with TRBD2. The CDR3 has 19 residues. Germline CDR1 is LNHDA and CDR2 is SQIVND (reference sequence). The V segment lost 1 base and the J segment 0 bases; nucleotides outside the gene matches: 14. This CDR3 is CASSIGESSGGLYQETQYF. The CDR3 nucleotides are TGTGCCAGTAGTATAGGGGAGTCTAGCGGCGGACTGTACCAAGAGACCCAGTACTTC.

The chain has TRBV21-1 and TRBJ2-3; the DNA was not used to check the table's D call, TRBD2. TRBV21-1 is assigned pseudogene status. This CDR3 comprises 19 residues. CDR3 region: CASSKVPIKSAGGGDTQYF. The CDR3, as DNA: TGTGCCAGCAGCAAAGTTCCCATCAAGTCAGCGGGAGGCGGAGATACGCAGTATTTT.

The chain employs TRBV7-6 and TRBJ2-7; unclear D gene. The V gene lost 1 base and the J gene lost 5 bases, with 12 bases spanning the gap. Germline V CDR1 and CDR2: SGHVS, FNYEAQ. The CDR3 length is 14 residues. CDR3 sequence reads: CASSLGASPHEQYF. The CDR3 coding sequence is TGTGCCAGCAGCTTAGGAGCATCCCCCCACGAGCAGTACTTC.

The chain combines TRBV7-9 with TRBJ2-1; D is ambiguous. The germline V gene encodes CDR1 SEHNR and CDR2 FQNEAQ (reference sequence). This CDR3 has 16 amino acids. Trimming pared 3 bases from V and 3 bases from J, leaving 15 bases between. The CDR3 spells CASSLEEAVNYNEQFF. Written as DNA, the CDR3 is TGTGCCAGCAGCTTGGAAGAGGCAGTCAACTACAATGAGCAGTTCTTC.

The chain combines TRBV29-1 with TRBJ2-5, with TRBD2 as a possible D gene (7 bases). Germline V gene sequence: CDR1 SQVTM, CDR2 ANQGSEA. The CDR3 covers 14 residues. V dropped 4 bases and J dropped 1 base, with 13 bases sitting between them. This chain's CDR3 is CSVGGGGLQETQYF. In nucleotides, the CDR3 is TGCAGCGTTGGTGGGGGGGGCCTCCAAGAGACCCAGTACTTC.

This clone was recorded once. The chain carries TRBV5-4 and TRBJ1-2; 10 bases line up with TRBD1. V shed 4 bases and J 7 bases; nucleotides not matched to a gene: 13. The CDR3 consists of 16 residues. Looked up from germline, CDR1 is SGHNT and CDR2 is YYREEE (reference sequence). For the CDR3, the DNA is TGTGCCAGCAGCGGATCCCCCGGGACAGGGGAGTCTGGCTACACCTTC. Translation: CASSGSPGTGESGYTF. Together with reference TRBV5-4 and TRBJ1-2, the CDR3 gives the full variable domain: ETGVTQSPTHLIKTRGQQVTLRCSSQSGHNTVSWYQQALGQGPQFIFQYYREEENGRGNFPPRFSGLQFPNYSSELNVNALELDDSALYLCASSGSPGTGESGYTFGSGTRLTVV.

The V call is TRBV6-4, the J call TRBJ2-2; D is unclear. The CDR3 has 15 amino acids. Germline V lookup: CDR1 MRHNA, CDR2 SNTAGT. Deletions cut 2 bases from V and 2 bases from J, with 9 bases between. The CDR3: CASSDGDLNTGELFF. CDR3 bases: TGTGCCAGCAGTGACGGAGATCTTAACACCGGGGAGCTGTTTTTT.

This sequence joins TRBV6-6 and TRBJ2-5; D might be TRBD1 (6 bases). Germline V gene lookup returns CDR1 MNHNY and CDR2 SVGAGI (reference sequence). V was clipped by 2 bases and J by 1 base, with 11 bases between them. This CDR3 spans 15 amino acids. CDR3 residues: CASSYPGHLQETQYF. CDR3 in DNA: TGTGCCAGCAGTTACCCGGGACACCTCCAAGAGACCCAGTACTTC.

CDR3 protein: CASSPDGNTEAFF. DNA of the CDR3: TGCGCCAGCAGCCCGGACGGAAACACTGAAGCTTTCTTT. The chain uses TRBV5-1 and TRBJ1-1; D remains ambiguous. The CDR3 loop spans 13 amino acids. From germline, CDR1 is SGHRS and CDR2 YFSETQ. Trimming shortened V by 4 bases and J by 2 bases, and 9 bases separated the two germline ends.

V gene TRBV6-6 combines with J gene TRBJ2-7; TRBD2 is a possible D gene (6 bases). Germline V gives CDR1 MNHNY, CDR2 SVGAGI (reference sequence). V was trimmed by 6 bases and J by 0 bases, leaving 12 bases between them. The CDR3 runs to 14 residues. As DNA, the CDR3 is TGTGCCAGCAGGGATAGCGGAAGCTCCTACGAGCAGTACTTC. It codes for CASRDSGSSYEQYF.